Listed here are 29 T cell receptor beta chains from one sample, sequenced in a study of T cell repertoires in cytomegalovirus infection (dated by TCRdb to about 2019). Explained via the paper, the treatment or condition label denotes: in vitro stimulation with specific CMV peptide epitopes to enrich CMV-specific T cells. Antigen specificity for these receptors is unknown. For sequencing, an Illumina HiSeq 1500 was employed. Through fastp at Q25 and MiXCR, TCRdb rebuilt clones from the public reads, retaining in-frame beta chains. Each record represents a unique CDR3 protein, reported with the most common genes and DNA among its rows. The sample records around 900,000 distinct CDR3 sequences, approximately 31% of which are singletons. About an eighth of the sample belongs to the ten largest clones. The sample here was cultured CD8+ T cells from PBMCs, taken from culture after CMV antigen stimulation. These TCRs come from a human donor in good health (CMV status not recorded). Some clones in this sample may be carry-over from other donors' samples.

The rearrangement joins TRBV6-2 or TRBV6-3 to TRBJ1-6; D gene ambiguous. The germline V and J ends were trimmed by 5 bases and 3 bases, with 14 bases remaining between them. This CDR3 contains 16 residues. From germline, CDR1 is MNHEY and CDR2 SVGEGT. CDR3 in amino acids: CASSPYRRNYNSPLHF. Written as DNA, the CDR3 is TGTGCCAGCAGTCCATATCGACGGAACTATAATTCACCCCTCCACTTT.

The CDR3, as DNA: TGTGCCAGCAGACCGGACAGGTCCGGCGCTGAAGCTTTCTTT. It specifies CASRPDRSGAEAFF. The chain links TRBV28 to TRBJ1-1, with TRBD1 matching over 7 bases. Germline V gene sequence: CDR1 MDHEN, CDR2 SYDVKM. CDR3 size: 14 residues. J lost 6 bases, V lost 6 bases, and 10 bases had no gene match.

The CDR3 DNA reads TGTGCCAGCAGTTACCGGGACAAGGATTACAATGAGCAGTTCTTC. This encodes CASSYRDKDYNEQFF. The chain employs TRBV6-2 or TRBV6-3 and TRBJ2-1, with D maybe TRBD1 (6 bases). Germline V lookup: CDR1 MNHEY, CDR2 SVGEGT. V dropped 2 bases and J dropped 4 bases, with 12 bases sitting between them. This CDR3 is 15 amino acids long.

The chain couples TRBV10-3 to TRBJ2-2; D uncertain. CDR3 size: 16 residues. Trimming shortened V by 8 bases and J by 0 bases, and 16 bases separated the two germline ends. CDR1 is ENHRY, CDR2 SYGVKD, per germline. The CDR3 nucleotides are TGTGCCATCTCGATACAGAGTGACGCGAACACCGGGGAGCTGTTTTTT. Its translation: CAISIQSDANTGELFF.

This sequence joins TRBV7-9 and TRBJ2-3, with a tentative D call TRBD1 (6 bases). Trimming took off 8 bases at V and 2 bases at J, with 11 bases between the two ends. Germline loops: CDR1 SEHNR, CDR2 FQNEAQ (reference sequence). CDR3 length: 13 residues. The CDR3 coding sequence is TGTGCCAGCCCGGACAGACACACAGATACGCAGTATTTT. Its translation: CASPDRHTDTQYF.

This clonotype appeared a few times. The chain uses TRBV27 and TRBJ2-2; D gene uncertain. V was clipped by 3 bases and J by 7 bases, with 6 bases between them. Germline V gene lookup returns CDR1 MNHEY and CDR2 SMNVEV (reference sequence). The length of the CDR3 is 12 residues. The CDR3 sequence: CASSFYGGELFF. CDR3 nucleotides: TGTGCCAGCAGTTTCTACGGCGGGGAGCTGTTTTTT.

The rearrangement uses TRBV6-2 or TRBV6-3 and TRBJ2-1, with 8 positions matching TRBD2. The junction had 8 bases not matched to a gene; V was cut back by 5 bases and J by 2 bases. Germline CDR1 MNHEY, CDR2 SVGEGT. The CDR3 sequence is 16 residues long. The CDR3 spells CASSTSNGGAYNEQFF. The CDR3 DNA reads as TGTGCCAGCAGTACTTCTAACGGGGGGGCCTACAATGAGCAGTTCTTC.

The V and J genes are TRBV7-3 and TRBJ1-5; D not certain. CDR1 is SGHTA, CDR2 FQGTGA, per germline. V lost 5 bases, J lost 10 bases, and 15 bases lay in between. The CDR3 consists of 13 residues. CDR3 amino acids: CASSHDTVSPQHF. The CDR3, as DNA: TGTGCCAGCAGCCACGACACCGTGAGCCCCCAGCATTTT.

This chain uses TRBV15 with TRBJ2-5; maybe TRBD2 (6 bases). The ends were cut back, 2 bases at V and 1 base at J, with 8 bases in the middle. Germline V gene data show CDR1 as LNHNV and CDR2 as YYDKDF (reference sequence). There are 14 residues in the CDR3. The CDR3 nucleotides read TGTGCCACCAGCAGACTAGCGTTCCAAGAGACCCAGTACTTC. Its translation: CATSRLAFQETQYF. The full variable domain, its missing parts supplied by reference TRBV15 and TRBJ2-5, is DAMVIQNPRYQVTQFGKPVTLSCSQTLNHNVMYWYQQKSSQAPKLLFHYYDKDFNNEADTPDNFQSRRPNTSFCFLDIRSPGLGDTAMYLCATSRLAFQETQYFGPGTRLLVL.

The chain joins TRBV28 to TRBJ2-7; D perhaps matches TRBD2 (6 bases). V lost 6 bases and J 10 bases, leaving 25 bases between the germline ends. Germline V CDR1 and CDR2: MDHEN, SYDVKM. The CDR3 sequence is 15 residues long. The CDR3 nucleotides are TGTGCCAGCAGACAAACTCTGGGACTTGGAGTATTACAGTACGTC. Its translation is CASRQTLGLGVLQYV.

This clonotype was observed many times. This chain connects TRBV7-2 to TRBJ2-7; the D is unclear. Per the germline V gene, CDR1 is SGHTA and CDR2 is FQGNSA. The V and J ends lost 5 bases and 4 bases respectively, with 12 bases between them. The CDR3 runs to 13 residues. CDR3 residues: CASSPSISYEQYF. The CDR3 DNA is TGTGCCAGCAGCCCCTCTATCTCATACGAGCAGTACTTC.

The genes are TRBV20-1 and TRBJ2-2; 10 bases align to TRBD2. V lost 1 base and J lost 1; bases outside the gene matches: 6. The CDR3 is 17 amino acids. CDR1 is DFQATT, CDR2 SNEGSKA, per germline (reference sequence). This chain's CDR3 is CSARVLAGIMNTGELFF. As DNA, the CDR3 is TGCAGTGCTAGAGTACTAGCGGGGATTATGAACACCGGGGAGCTGTTTTTT.

The chain has TRBV6-2 or TRBV6-3 and TRBJ2-1; 8 positions agree with TRBD1. V was clipped by 8 bases and J by 5 bases; unmatched bases: 8. Germline-derived CDR1 and CDR2 are MNHEY and SVGEGT. This CDR3 has 14 amino acids. Here the CDR3 DNA reads TGTGCCAGCCATTCCGGACAGGGAAACAATGAGCAGTTCTTC. Residues: CASHSGQGNNEQFF.

This clonotype turned up a few times. The chain uses TRBV6-2 or TRBV6-3 and TRBJ2-1; maybe TRBD2 (7 bases). The CDR3 is 14 residues long. The V gene lost 2 bases and the J gene lost 6 bases, with 11 bases spanning the gap. The germline V gene encodes CDR1 MNHEY and CDR2 SVGEGT. Written as DNA, the CDR3 is TGTGCCAGCAGTTACGCCGGGGGGCCCAATGAGCAGTTCTTC. Protein product: CASSYAGGPNEQFF.

The chain is built from TRBV6-2 or TRBV6-3 and TRBJ1-2, with D unclear. The V end lost 5 bases, the J end lost 1 base, and 8 bases lay between the germline ends. CDR1 MNHEY and CDR2 SVGEGT come from the germline V gene. The CDR3 loop spans 13 amino acids. The CDR3 region has the DNA TGTGCCAGCAGTGACGGGGATAACTATGGCTACACCTTC. Residues: CASSDGDNYGYTF.

This clonotype was found many times. The chain is built from TRBV7-2 and TRBJ2-2, with 7 bases matching TRBD1. Germline-derived CDR1 and CDR2 are SGHTA and FQGNSA. V lost 5 bases, J lost 4 bases, and 10 bases stayed unmatched. The CDR3 extends over 16 amino acids. The DNA for the CDR3 is TGTGCCAGCAGCCCACTGCCGGGACAGTCCACCGGGGAGCTGTTTTTT. This gives the protein CASSPLPGQSTGELFF.

This clonotype was seen a handful of times. The chain has TRBV3-1 and TRBJ2-7; D not resolved. The CDR3 consists of 15 residues. Germline V gene lookup returns CDR1 LGHDT and CDR2 YNNKEL (reference sequence). V was cut by 4 bases and J by 0 bases, with 13 bases left in between. CDR3: CASSPPRSLSYEQYF. As DNA, the CDR3 is TGTGCCAGCAGCCCCCCCCGATCCCTCTCCTACGAGCAGTACTTC.

This clonotype has a handful of counts. This sequence joins TRBV15 and TRBJ1-2; D is undetermined. With 0 bases removed from V and 2 bases from J, the gap between germline ends came to 13 bases. The CDR3 is 16 amino acids. Germline values: CDR1 LNHNV, CDR2 YYDKDF (reference sequence). CDR3 amino acids: CATSRELGMTNYGYTF. The DNA for the CDR3 is TGTGCCACCAGCAGAGAACTAGGGATGACAAACTATGGCTACACCTTC.

The chain is built from TRBV13 and TRBJ2-7; possibly TRBD2 for D (6 bases). This CDR3 has 14 residues. Between the trimmed V and J ends, which lost 6 bases and 5 bases, there was a span of 17 bases. CDR1 is PRHDT and CDR2 is FYEKMQ in the germline V gene (reference sequence). The CDR3 DNA follows: TGTGCCAGCAGTCCACGGGGCGGGGAAAACGAGCAGTACTTC. Its protein product is CASSPRGGENEQYF.

V gene TRBV25-1 combines with J gene TRBJ1-1; no clear D gene. Trimming took off 3 bases at V and 11 bases at J, with 7 bases between the two ends. The CDR3 spans 10 residues. Germline CDR1 MGHDK, CDR2 SYGVNS. In DNA, the CDR3 is TGTGCCAGCAGTGAGAAGGAGGCTTTCTTT. It specifies CASSEKEAFF.

This chain joins TRBV27 and TRBJ2-7, with D possibly TRBD2 on 5 matching bases. Germline V CDR1 and CDR2: MNHEY, SMNVEV (reference sequence). This CDR3 is built from 18 residues. The V gene lost 5 bases and the J gene lost 3 bases, with 26 bases spanning the gap. The CDR3 is CASSDSPLSAARGYEQYF. In DNA form, the CDR3 reads TGTGCCAGCAGTGACTCACCACTATCAGCGGCTCGGGGCTACGAGCAGTACTTC.

This chain uses TRBV4-1 with TRBJ2-3, with a tentative D call TRBD2 (6 bases). The CDR3 sequence is 16 residues long. Germline V gives CDR1 MGHRA, CDR2 YSYEKL. Between the trimmed V and J ends, which lost 0 bases and 8 bases, there was a span of 18 bases. CDR3 sequence: CASSQDGSGVSGTQYF. The CDR3 nucleotides are TGCGCCAGCAGCCAAGATGGGTCGGGGGTTTCAGGTACGCAGTATTTT.

This clonotype was recorded only once. The chain has TRBV4-3 and TRBJ1-2; D uncertain. This CDR3 has 14 residues. V lost 4 bases and J 4 bases, leaving 13 bases between the germline ends. Germline V CDR1 and CDR2: LGHNA, YSLEER. This chain's CDR3 is CASSLDDGSYGYTF. The CDR3 DNA sequence: TGCGCCAGCAGCCTTGACGACGGGAGCTATGGCTACACCTTC.

This clonotype was observed a few times. V gene TRBV7-9 combines with J gene TRBJ1-1; 7 nucleotides agree with TRBD1. V was pared by 10 bases and J by 2 bases, with 16 bases of the junction left unmatched. CDR3 length: 16 amino acids. Per germline, CDR1 SEHNR and CDR2 FQNEAQ (reference sequence). CDR3 region: CAILAFTGARNTEAFF. The CDR3 nucleotides read TGTGCCATCCTAGCTTTCACAGGGGCGAGAAACACTGAAGCTTTCTTT.

The V gene is TRBV23-1, the J gene TRBJ2-1, with D uncertain. TRBV23-1 is given ORF status, its function remaining uncertain. The CDR3 totals 11 residues. Trimming shortened V by 8 bases and J by 3 bases, and 5 bases separated the two germline ends. CDR3 bases: TGCGCCAGCGAGGACTACAATGAGCAGTTCTTC. Protein product: CASEDYNEQFF.

The chain recombines TRBV6-6 with TRBJ2-2; D is possibly TRBD2 (6 bases). CDR3 length: 15 residues. CDR1 is MNHNY and CDR2 is SVGAGI in the germline V gene (reference sequence). V was pared by 2 bases and J by 3 bases, with 10 bases between. The CDR3 loop reads CASSYGEVDTGELFF. Here the CDR3 DNA reads TGTGCCAGCAGTTACGGGGAGGTGGACACCGGGGAGCTGTTTTTT.

This rearrangement joins TRBV27 to TRBJ2-1; D is unresolved. The CDR3 length is 15 residues. Trimming took 6 bases from V and 0 from J, leaving 12 bases between them. CDR1 and CDR2 (germline): MNHEY, SMNVEV (reference sequence). The CDR3 DNA reads as TGTGCCAGCAGCCCCTTTCAGAGCTCCTACAATGAGCAGTTCTTC. It encodes CASSPFQSSYNEQFF.

The gene calls are TRBV7-8 and TRBJ2-2; 8 nucleotides align to TRBD1. CDR1 is SGHVS and CDR2 is FQNEAQ in the germline V gene. The V and J ends lost 5 bases and 4 bases, in that order; junction bases with no gene match: 12. This CDR3 region has 17 residues. The CDR3 region is CASSAPGGAGVTGELFF. The DNA of the CDR3 is TGTGCCAGCAGCGCCCCAGGGGGCGCAGGTGTCACCGGGGAGCTGTTTTTT.

This clonotype was seen at least ten times. The CDR3 DNA sequence: TGTGCCAGCAGCTTACGACTAGCGCCAAACCCAGATACGCAGTATTTT. It is translated as CASSLRLAPNPDTQYF. V gene TRBV7-6 combines with J gene TRBJ2-3; 8 nucleotides match TRBD2. V trimming: 2 bases; J trimming: 4 bases; junction bases outside the gene matches: 8. The CDR3 has 16 amino acids. Per germline, CDR1 SGHVS and CDR2 FNYEAQ. Full variable domain (outside the CDR3, taken from reference TRBV7-6 and TRBJ2-3): GAGVSQSPRYKVTKRGQDVALRCDPISGHVSLYWYRQALGQGPEFLTYFNYEAQQDKSGLPNDRFSAERPEGSISTLTIQRTEQRDSAMYRCASSLRLAPNPDTQYFGPGTRLTVL.